This TCR beta chain was recorded in a study of cytomegalovirus exposure and HLA in healthy donors. The PCR employed 60 Vbeta primers together with 13 Jbeta primers. Method: immunoSEQ multiplex PCR; TCRdb's copy keeps in-frame clones and lacks some. The sample carries approximately 87,000 clones, 65% to 90% recorded once. Overall study findings and caveats: Earlier results showed most TCR beta V segments being productive about 87% or about 30% of the time. Exclusion applied to some V segments, including TRBV6-2 and TRBV6-3, as they were indistinguishable. Later analysis associated a missense DCLRE1C variant with TCR beta V- and J-gene trimming.

About this clone itself: Its antigen is undetermined.

The germline gives CDR1 SNHLY, CDR2 FYNNEI. The junction had 3 bases not matched to a gene; V was cut back by 1 base and J by 6 bases. This CDR3 spans 15 amino acids. The sequencing input was PBMCs. This clonotype was sampled from a woman aged 65 to 85 in good health and CMV-seropositive. The genes are TRBV2 and TRBJ2-2; 9 bases line up with TRBD2. The CDR3 region has the DNA TGTGCCAGCAGTGAAGTGGTAGCGGGAGCCGGGGAGCTGTTTTTT. Translating it yields CASSEVVAGAGELFF.